This TCR beta chain is drawn from a study of blood T cells in healthy people across ages. Primed by a sample-barcoded 5' primer and a J-beta primer mix, a second PCR proceeded for about 6 to 12 cycles. TCRdb called the 5' RACE reads again in MiXCR, with one record for every CDR3 protein. The sample has hundreds of thousands of distinct CDR3 sequences; approximately 52% are singletons. Study observations and caveats: Strong correlation was found linking TCR beta diversity to naive T cell percentage. It was held that diversity estimates obtained from one million T cells represented underestimates.

As concerns this clonotype: As yet, its antigen is unknown.

Isolation recovered at least 6 million PBMCs from every sample. The sequence derives from an elderly woman in good health. The material sequenced was blood.

The CDR3 bases are TGTGCCAGCAGCGCGGAGGGCCGGGAGACCCAGTACTTC. Translation: CASSAEGRETQYF. The chain has TRBV9 and TRBJ2-5; a weak D match, TRBD2 (6 bases). This CDR3 comprises 13 residues. Germline-derived CDR1 and CDR2 are SGDLS and YYNGEE. With 3 bases removed from V and 5 bases from J, the gap between germline ends came to 11 bases.